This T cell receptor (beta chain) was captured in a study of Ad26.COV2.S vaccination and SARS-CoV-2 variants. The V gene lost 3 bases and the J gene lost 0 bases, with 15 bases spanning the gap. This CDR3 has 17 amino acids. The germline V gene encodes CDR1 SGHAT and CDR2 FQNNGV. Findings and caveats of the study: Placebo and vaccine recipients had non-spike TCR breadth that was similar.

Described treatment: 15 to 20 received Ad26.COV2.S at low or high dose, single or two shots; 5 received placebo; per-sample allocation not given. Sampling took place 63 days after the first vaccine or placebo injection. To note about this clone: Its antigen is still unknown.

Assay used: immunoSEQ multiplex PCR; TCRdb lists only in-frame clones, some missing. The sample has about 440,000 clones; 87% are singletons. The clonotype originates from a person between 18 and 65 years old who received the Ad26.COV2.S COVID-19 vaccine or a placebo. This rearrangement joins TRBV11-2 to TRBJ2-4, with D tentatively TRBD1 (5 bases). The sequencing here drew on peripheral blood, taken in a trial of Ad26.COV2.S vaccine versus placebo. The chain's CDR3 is CASSFTDRTLAKNIQYF. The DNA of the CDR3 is TGTGCCAGCAGCTTTACCGACAGAACTCTAGCCAAAAACATTCAGTACTTC. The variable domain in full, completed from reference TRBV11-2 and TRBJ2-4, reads EAGVAQSPRYKIIEKRQSVAFWCNPISGHATLYWYQQILGQGPKLLIQFQNNGVVDDSQLPKDRFSAERLKGVDSTLKIQPAKLEDSAVYLCASSFTDRTLAKNIQYFGAGTRLSVL.